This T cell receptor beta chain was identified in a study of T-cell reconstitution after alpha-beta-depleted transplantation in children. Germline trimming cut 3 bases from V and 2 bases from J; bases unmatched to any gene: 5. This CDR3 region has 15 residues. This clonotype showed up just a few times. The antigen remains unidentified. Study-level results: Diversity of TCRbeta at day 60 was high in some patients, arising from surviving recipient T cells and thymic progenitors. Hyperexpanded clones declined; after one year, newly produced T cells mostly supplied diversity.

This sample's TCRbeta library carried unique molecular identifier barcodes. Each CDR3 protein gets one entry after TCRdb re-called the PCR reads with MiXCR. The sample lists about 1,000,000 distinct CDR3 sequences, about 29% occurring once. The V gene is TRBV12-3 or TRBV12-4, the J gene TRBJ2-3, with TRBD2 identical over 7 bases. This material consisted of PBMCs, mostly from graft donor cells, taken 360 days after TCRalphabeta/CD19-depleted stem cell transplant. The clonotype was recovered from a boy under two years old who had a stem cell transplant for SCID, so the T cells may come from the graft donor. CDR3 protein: CASSFQTSVTDTQYF. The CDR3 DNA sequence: TGTGCCAGCAGTTTCCAAACTAGCGTCACAGATACGCAGTATTTT.